The clone carrying this T cell receptor (beta chain) has a handful of counts. Antigen specificity is unknown. The data belong to a study of CD8 T cells in ankylosing spondylitis. Study-level results: Researchers reportedly found disease-linked clones significantly enriched in matched ankylosing spondylitis synovial fluid.

As the method for making TCR beta libraries, quantitative 5'-RACE with molecular barcodes was used. TCRdb passed the 5' RACE reads through MiXCR, listing each CDR3 protein once. In the table there are some 270,000 distinct CDR3 sequences, over 15% of which are singletons. The sequence derives from a male donor with ankylosing spondylitis or in good health (not recorded which). The sample taken for sequencing was blood, either unsorted or a sorted T cell fraction (not recorded which).

CDR3 in DNA: TGTGCCAGCAGATCCGGGACAGTCGCTTACAATGAGCAGTTCTTC. As protein: CASRSGTVAYNEQFF. The chain uses TRBV27 and TRBJ2-1, with 7 bases identical to TRBD1. Germline lookup yields CDR1 MNHEY and CDR2 SMNVEV (reference sequence). The CDR3 extends over 15 amino acids. Germline trimming cut 6 bases from V and 4 bases from J; bases unmatched to any gene: 9.